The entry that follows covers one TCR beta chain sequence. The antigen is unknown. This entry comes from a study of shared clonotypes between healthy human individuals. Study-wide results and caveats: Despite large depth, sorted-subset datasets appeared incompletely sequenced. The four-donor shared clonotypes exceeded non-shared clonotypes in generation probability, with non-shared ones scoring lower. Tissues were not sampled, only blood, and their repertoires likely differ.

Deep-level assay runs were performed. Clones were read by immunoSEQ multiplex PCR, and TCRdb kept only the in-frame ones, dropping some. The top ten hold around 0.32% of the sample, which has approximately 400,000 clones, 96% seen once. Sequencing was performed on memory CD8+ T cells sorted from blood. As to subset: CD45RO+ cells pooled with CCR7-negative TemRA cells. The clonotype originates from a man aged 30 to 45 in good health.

The CDR3 DNA reads as TGTGCCAGTAGTATCGTCGTAGGAAACACCATATATTTT. Protein sequence: CASSIVVGNTIYF. This rearrangement joins TRBV19 to TRBJ1-3; D not resolved. The CDR3 totals 13 residues. CDR1 and CDR2 from the germline V gene are LNHDA and SQIVND (reference sequence). V was trimmed by 3 bases and J by 4 bases, leaving 7 bases between them.